This TCR beta chain emerged from a study of radiotherapy plus CTLA-4 blockade in lung cancer. Notes on the study in general: In blood, after radiotherapy plus ipilimumab, tumor-derived TCR clones expanded.

Enrolled patients, whose metastatic non-small-cell lung cancer was chemo-refractory, received focal radiation plus CTLA-4 blockade with ipilimumab. Only in-frame clones appear in the TCRdb table, and some are missing; sequencing was by immunoSEQ multiplex PCR. The table has roughly 90,000 clones, 88% seen once. The junction had 9 bases not matched to a gene; V was cut back by 6 bases and J by 4 bases. CDR3 length: 15 residues. Germline V gives CDR1 MNHNS, CDR2 SASEGT. With regard to this clone: Its specificity is not known.

The clonotype was recovered from a human donor with non-small cell lung cancer that progressed on radiotherapy plus ipilimumab. The chain is built from TRBV6-1 and TRBJ1-5; the match to TRBD1 covers 7 bases. The source material was peripheral blood, sampled from a patient treated with radiotherapy plus ipilimumab. The CDR3 nucleotides read TGTGCCAGCAGCCCCGACAGGGTCGGTAATCAGCCCCAGCATTTT. Its translation: CASSPDRVGNQPQHF.